A selection of T cell receptor beta chains follows, all from one sample in a study of blood T cell repertoires in COVID-19. Here immunoSEQ multiplex PCR was the method, and the copy in TCRdb shows in-frame clones only, minus some. Among under 80,000 clones listed, around 83% were seen once. The sequencing input was peripheral blood. These receptors all stem from a woman aged 60-75 years with acute or convalescent COVID-19. Each CDR3 is given with its conserved first and last residue. A D gene is named only where the DNA matches it firmly. Clone size, where shown, is once, few, many, or a class for clones that have expanded.

clone size: .
V gene: TRBV5-1
D gene: TRBD2
CDR3 length: 17
J gene: TRBJ2-7
CDR3 DNA: TGCGCCAGCAGCTTGGGCCGGACTAGCGGGGGTCCCTACGAGCAGTACTTC
CDR3 protein: CASSLGRTSGGPYEQYF

clone size: .
V gene: TRBV5-1
D gene: TRBD1
CDR3 length: 15
J gene: TRBJ2-2
CDR3 DNA: TGCGCCAGCAGCTTTGGACAGGGGAACACCGGGGAGCTGTTTTTT
CDR3 protein: CASSFGQGNTGELFF

clone size: .
V gene: TRBV5-1
D gene: .
CDR3 length: 14
J gene: TRBJ1-2
CDR3 DNA: TGCGCCAGCAGCTTGTCAGGTGGCAACTATGGCTACACCTTC
CDR3 protein: CASSLSGGNYGYTF

clone size: few
V gene: TRBV19
D gene: TRBD1
CDR3 length: 11
J gene: TRBJ2-2
CDR3 DNA: TGTGCCACGACAGGGCGGGGGGAGCTGTTTTTT
CDR3 protein: CATTGRGELFF

clone size: few
V gene: TRBV9
D gene: TRBD1
CDR3 length: 16
J gene: TRBJ1-2
CDR3 DNA: TGTGCCAGCAGCCCAAGTCCAGGACAGGCGAACTATGGCTACACCTTC
CDR3 protein: CASSPSPGQANYGYTF

clone size: few
V gene: TRBV19
D gene: .
CDR3 length: 16
J gene: TRBJ1-5
CDR3 DNA: TGTGCCAGTAGTGTCATACAGGCCCGTAGCAATCAGCCCCAGCATTTT
CDR3 protein: CASSVIQARSNQPQHF

clone size: .
V gene: TRBV27
D gene: TRBD1
CDR3 length: 15
J gene: TRBJ2-2
CDR3 DNA: TGTGCCAGCAGATTAGGGACAGGGAACACCGGGGAGCTGTTTTTT
CDR3 protein: CASRLGTGNTGELFF

clone size: .
V gene: TRBV7-9
D gene: TRBD2
CDR3 length: 17
J gene: TRBJ2-3
CDR3 DNA: TGTGCCAGCAGCTCCCGACTAGCGGGGGGCGGTGGAGATACGCAGTATTTT
CDR3 protein: CASSSRLAGGGGDTQYF

clone size: .
V gene: TRBV3-1/TRBV3-2
D gene: TRBD2
CDR3 length: 19
J gene: TRBJ2-7
CDR3 DNA: TGTGCCAGCAGCCAAACCACCTTGACTAGCAGGGAAAGGTATTACGAGCAGTACTTC
CDR3 protein: CASSQTTLTSRERYYEQYF

clone size: once
V gene: TRBV5-4
D gene: .
CDR3 length: 13
J gene: TRBJ1-1
CDR3 DNA: TGTGCCAGCAGCCTGGACAGTAACACTGAAGCTTTCTTT
CDR3 protein: CASSLDSNTEAFF

clone size: .
V gene: TRBV3-1/TRBV3-2
D gene: .
CDR3 length: 14
J gene: TRBJ2-5
CDR3 DNA: TGTGCCAGCAGCCAAACTGGCTCAGGGGAGACCCAGTACTTC
CDR3 protein: CASSQTGSGETQYF

clone size: once
V gene: TRBV5-5
D gene: .
CDR3 length: 17
J gene: TRBJ1-4
CDR3 DNA: TGTGCCAGCAGCTTGGATGGAGCCCCTGCAACTAATGAAAAACTGTTTTTT
CDR3 protein: CASSLDGAPATNEKLFF

clone size: .
V gene: TRBV3-1/TRBV3-2
D gene: TRBD1
CDR3 length: 13
J gene: TRBJ1-2
CDR3 DNA: TGTGCCAGCAGCCAAATTGGGGGACAGGGGGGCACCTTC
CDR3 protein: CASSQIGGQGGTF

clone size: .
V gene: TRBV6-1
D gene: .
CDR3 length: 14
J gene: TRBJ1-4
CDR3 DNA: TGTGCCAGCAGTGATGGGCAGAAGGGGGAAAAACTGTTTTTT
CDR3 protein: CASSDGQKGEKLFF

clone size: .
V gene: TRBV5-1
D gene: TRBD1
CDR3 length: 15
J gene: TRBJ1-6
CDR3 DNA: TGCGCCAGCAGCTTGGGACAGGGGGCCAATTCACCCCTCCACTTT
CDR3 protein: CASSLGQGANSPLHF

clone size: .
V gene: TRBV9
D gene: TRBD2
CDR3 length: 15
J gene: TRBJ2-7
CDR3 DNA: TGTGCCAGCAGCTTAGGGACTAGCGGGGACTACGAGCAGTACTTC
CDR3 protein: CASSLGTSGDYEQYF

clone size: .
V gene: TRBV6-5
D gene: .
CDR3 length: 14
J gene: TRBJ1-2
CDR3 DNA: TGTGCCAGCGGGAGGGGTGATTCTAACTATGGCTACACCTTC
CDR3 protein: CASGRGDSNYGYTF

clone size: .
V gene: TRBV19
D gene: .
CDR3 length: 16
J gene: TRBJ1-5
CDR3 DNA: TGTGCCAGCATTGGGGAGGGGGGAAGGAGCAATCAGCCCCAGCATTTT
CDR3 protein: CASIGEGGRSNQPQHF

clone size: .
V gene: TRBV5-8
D gene: .
CDR3 length: 17
J gene: TRBJ2-1
CDR3 DNA: TGTGCCAGCAGCCGGCTTCCCTCAACAGGGTCCCCGAATGAGCAGTTCTTC
CDR3 protein: CASSRLPSTGSPNEQFF

clone size: .
V gene: TRBV2
D gene: TRBD1
CDR3 length: 15
J gene: TRBJ2-3
CDR3 DNA: TGTGCCAGCAGTGGGGACAGGGGGCGAGCAGATACGCAGTATTTT
CDR3 protein: CASSGDRGRADTQYF

clone size: .
V gene: TRBV9
D gene: TRBD2
CDR3 length: 19
J gene: TRBJ2-2
CDR3 DNA: TGTGCCAGCAGCGGCCGACTAGCGGGGGGCCTCATGGACACCGGGGAGCTGTTTTTT
CDR3 protein: CASSGRLAGGLMDTGELFF

clone size: .
V gene: TRBV7-3
D gene: .
CDR3 length: 13
J gene: TRBJ1-1
CDR3 DNA: TGTGCCAGCAGGTTGGAGCCGAACACTGAAGCTTTCTTT
CDR3 protein: CASRLEPNTEAFF

clone size: few
V gene: TRBV5-1
D gene: .
CDR3 length: 15
J gene: TRBJ2-3
CDR3 DNA: TGCGCCAGCAGCTTGGACGGGGGGCAGGGAGATACGCAGTATTTT
CDR3 protein: CASSLDGGQGDTQYF

clone size: once
V gene: TRBV5-1
D gene: .
CDR3 length: 13
J gene: TRBJ1-5
CDR3 DNA: TGCGCCAGCAGCCCGCAGACAAATCAGCCCCAGCATTTT
CDR3 protein: CASSPQTNQPQHF

clone size: .
V gene: TRBV30
D gene: .
CDR3 length: 12
J gene: TRBJ1-1
CDR3 DNA: TGTGCCTACGGGAGGGTGAACACTGAAGCTTTCTTT
CDR3 protein: CAYGRVNTEAFF

clone size: once
V gene: TRBV5-1
D gene: .
CDR3 length: 14
J gene: TRBJ1-2
CDR3 DNA: TGCGCCAGCAGCCAGGGGACGTCAAAGGATGGCTACACCTTC
CDR3 protein: CASSQGTSKDGYTF

clone size: .
V gene: TRBV5-4
D gene: TRBD1
CDR3 length: 17
J gene: TRBJ1-2
CDR3 DNA: TGTGCCAGCAGCCCACGGGACAGGGGCGTTCCTAACTATGGCTACACCTTC
CDR3 protein: CASSPRDRGVPNYGYTF

clone size: .
V gene: TRBV12-3/TRBV12-4
D gene: .
CDR3 length: 11
J gene: TRBJ2-1
CDR3 DNA: TGTGCCAGCAGTTTAACGGGGGAGCAGTTCTTC
CDR3 protein: CASSLTGEQFF

clone size: .
V gene: TRBV30
D gene: TRBD1
CDR3 length: 15
J gene: TRBJ1-5
CDR3 DNA: TGTGCCTGGAGCCCTGGGACAGCGGGCAATCAGCCCCAGCATTTT
CDR3 protein: CAWSPGTAGNQPQHF

clone size: .
V gene: TRBV6-6
D gene: .
CDR3 length: 14
J gene: TRBJ2-3
CDR3 DNA: TGTGCCAGCAGAGGGACACCTAGAACAGATACGCAGTATTTT
CDR3 protein: CASRGTPRTDTQYF